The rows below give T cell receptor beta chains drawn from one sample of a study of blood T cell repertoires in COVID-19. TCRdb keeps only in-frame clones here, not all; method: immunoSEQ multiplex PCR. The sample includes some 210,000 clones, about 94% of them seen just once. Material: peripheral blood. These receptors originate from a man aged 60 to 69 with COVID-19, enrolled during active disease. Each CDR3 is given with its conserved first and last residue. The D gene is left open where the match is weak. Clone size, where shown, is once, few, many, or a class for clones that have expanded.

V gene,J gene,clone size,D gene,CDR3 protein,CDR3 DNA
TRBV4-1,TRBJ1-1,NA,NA,CASSPQGAQGPPEAFF,TGCGCCAGCAGCCCTCAAGGGGCGCAGGGCCCACCTGAAGCTTTCTTT
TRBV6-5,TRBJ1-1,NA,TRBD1,CASSRLNTGATEAFF,TGTGCCAGCAGTAGACTGAATACAGGGGCCACTGAAGCTTTCTTT
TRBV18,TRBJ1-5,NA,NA,CASSPQAGNQPQHF,TGTGCCAGCTCACCACAGGCAGGGAATCAGCCCCAGCATTTT
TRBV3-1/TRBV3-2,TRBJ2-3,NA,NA,CASSQGLSVQYF,TGTGCCAGCAGCCAAGGACTTTCGGTGCAGTATTTT
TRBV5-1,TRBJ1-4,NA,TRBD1,CASSPTTGVEEKLFF,TGCGCCAGCAGCCCTACTACAGGGGTGGAGGAAAAACTGTTTTTT
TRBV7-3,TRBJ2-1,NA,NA,CASSLRGSGWGNEQFF,TGTGCCAGCAGCTTAAGAGGTAGCGGTTGGGGGAATGAGCAGTTCTTC
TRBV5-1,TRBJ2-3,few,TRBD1,CASARGFAESLTDTQYF,TGCGCCAGCGCCAGGGGGTTTGCGGAGTCCCTCACAGATACGCAGTATTTT
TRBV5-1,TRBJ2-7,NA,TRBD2,CASSLALAGDYSYEQYF,TGCGCCAGCAGCTTGGCACTAGCGGGGGATTACTCCTACGAGCAGTACTTC
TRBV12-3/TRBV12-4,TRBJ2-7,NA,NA,CANSWAQGYEQYF,TGTGCCAACAGTTGGGCCCAAGGCTACGAGCAGTACTTC
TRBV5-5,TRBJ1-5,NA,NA,CASSYQGNSNQPQHF,TGTGCCAGCAGTTATCAGGGAAATAGCAATCAGCCCCAGCATTTT
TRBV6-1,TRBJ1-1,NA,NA,CASSEGGRITEAFF,TGTGCCAGCAGTGAGGGGGGGCGTATCACTGAAGCTTTCTTT
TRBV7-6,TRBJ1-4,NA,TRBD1,CASSRRGQGGMNEKLFF,TGTGCCAGCAGCCGAAGGGGACAGGGGGGCATGAATGAAAAACTGTTTTTT
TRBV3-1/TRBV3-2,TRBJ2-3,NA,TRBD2,CASSPLIAGSTDTQYF,TGTGCCAGCAGCCCTTTGATAGCGGGGAGCACAGATACGCAGTATTTT
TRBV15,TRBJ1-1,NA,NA,CAIATGNTEAFF,TGTGCCATCGCGACAGGGAACACTGAAGCTTTCTTT
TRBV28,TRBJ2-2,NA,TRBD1,CASSRRGQSTGELFF,TGTGCCAGCAGTCGAAGGGGGCAGAGCACCGGGGAGCTGTTTTTT
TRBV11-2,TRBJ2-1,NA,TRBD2,CASSRGLAGGDNEQFF,TGTGCCAGCAGCCGAGGACTAGCGGGGGGGGACAATGAGCAGTTCTTC
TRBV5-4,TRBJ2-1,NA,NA,CASGQYNEQFF,TGTGCCAGCGGACAGTACAATGAGCAGTTCTTC
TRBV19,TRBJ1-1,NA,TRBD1,CASTSTGGGTEAFF,TGTGCCAGTACCTCGACAGGGGGCGGCACTGAAGCTTTCTTT
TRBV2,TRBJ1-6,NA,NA,CASRKGLGDNSPLHF,TGTGCCAGCAGGAAAGGACTCGGGGATAATTCACCCCTCCACTTT
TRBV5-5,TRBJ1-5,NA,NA,CASSLAGTSNQPQHF,TGTGCCAGCAGCTTGGCGGGTACTAGCAATCAGCCCCAGCATTTT
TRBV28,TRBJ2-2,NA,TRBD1,CASSSGTGAMFF,TGTGCCAGCAGTTCCGGGACAGGGGCAATGTTTTTT
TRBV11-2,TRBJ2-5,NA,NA,CASSAYRVETQYF,TGTGCCAGCAGCGCCTACAGGGTCGAGACCCAGTACTTC
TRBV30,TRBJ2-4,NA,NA,CAWSTPSPPDIQYF,TGTGCCTGGAGTACCCCTAGCCCCCCGGACATTCAGTACTTC
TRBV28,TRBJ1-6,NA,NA,CASSLSRQSRNSPLHF,TGTGCCAGCAGTTTATCTCGACAGTCACGGAATTCACCCCTCCACTTT
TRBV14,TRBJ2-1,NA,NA,CASSQGGLGYNEQFF,TGTGCCAGCAGCCAGGGAGGATTAGGCTACAATGAGCAGTTCTTC
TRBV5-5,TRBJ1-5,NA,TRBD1,CASSLAGGGNQPQHF,TGTGCCAGCAGCTTGGCAGGGGGAGGCAATCAGCCCCAGCATTTT
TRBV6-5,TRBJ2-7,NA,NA,CASNLSPTGVEQYF,TGTGCCAGCAACCTGTCCCCTACCGGTGTAGAGCAGTACTTC
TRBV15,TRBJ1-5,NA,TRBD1,CATSRDGTGDQPQHF,TGTGCCACCAGCAGGGATGGGACAGGAGATCAGCCCCAGCATTTT
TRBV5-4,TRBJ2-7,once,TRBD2,CASSLALGLAGDEQYF,TGTGCCAGCAGCTTGGCCCTGGGACTAGCGGGAGACGAGCAGTACTTC
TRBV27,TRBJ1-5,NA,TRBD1,CASMPVGRGHQPQHF,TGTGCCAGCATGCCCGTTGGCAGGGGGCACCAGCCCCAGCATTTT
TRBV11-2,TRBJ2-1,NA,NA,CASSFARGNNEQFF,TGTGCCAGCAGCTTCGCCCGGGGAAACAATGAGCAGTTCTTC
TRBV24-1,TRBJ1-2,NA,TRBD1,CATSDPTGASYGYTF,TGTGCCACCAGTGATCCAACAGGGGCATCTTATGGCTACACCTTC
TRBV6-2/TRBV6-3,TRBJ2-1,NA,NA,CASSYNRRLGDYNEQFF,TGTGCCAGCAGTTATAACAGACGGTTGGGAGATTACAATGAGCAGTTCTTC
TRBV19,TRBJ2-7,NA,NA,CASSISGGFAYEQYF,TGTGCCAGTAGTATTTCGGGGGGCTTCGCCTACGAGCAGTACTTC
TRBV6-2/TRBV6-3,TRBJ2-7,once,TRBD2,CASSSRRTSGSTYEQYF,TGTGCCAGCAGTTCCAGAAGGACTAGCGGCAGTACCTACGAGCAGTACTTC
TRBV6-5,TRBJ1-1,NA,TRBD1,CASSLGQGFTEAFF,TGTGCCAGCAGCCTTGGACAGGGATTCACTGAAGCTTTCTTT
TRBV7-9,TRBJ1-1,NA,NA,CASSLDQGLTEAFF,TGTGCCAGCAGCTTAGACCAGGGGCTCACTGAAGCTTTCTTT
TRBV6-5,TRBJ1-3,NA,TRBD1,CASRTGEAGNTIYF,TGTGCCAGCAGGACAGGGGAGGCGGGAAACACCATATATTTT
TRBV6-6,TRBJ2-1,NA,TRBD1,CASSVVTGGVGQFF,TGTGCCAGCAGCGTCGTTACAGGGGGCGTAGGACAGTTCTTC
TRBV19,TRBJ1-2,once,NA,CASSTGSSFNTF,TGTGCCAGTAGTACCGGGAGTAGCTTCAACACCTTC
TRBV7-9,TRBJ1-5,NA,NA,CASSATGNSNQPQHF,TGTGCCAGCAGCGCTACAGGGAATAGCAATCAGCCCCAGCATTTT
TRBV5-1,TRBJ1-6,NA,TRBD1,CASSGTGVNSPLHF,TGCGCCAGCAGCGGGACAGGGGTGAATTCACCCCTCCACTTT
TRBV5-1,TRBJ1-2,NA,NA,CASSFDSYGYTF,TGCGCCAGCAGCTTTGACAGCTATGGCTACACCTTC
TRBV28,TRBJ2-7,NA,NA,CASSLGGAEQYF,TGTGCCAGCAGTTTGGGGGGGGCTGAGCAGTACTTC
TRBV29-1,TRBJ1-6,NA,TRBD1,CSAGTGGNSPLHF,TGCAGCGCTGGGACAGGGGGTAATTCACCCCTCCACTTT
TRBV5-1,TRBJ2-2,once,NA,CASSYTQGPYGELFF,TGCGCCAGCAGCTACACGCAGGGGCCGTACGGGGAGCTGTTTTTT
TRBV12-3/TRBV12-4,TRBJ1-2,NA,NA,CASSLMAGLGYTF,TGTGCCAGCAGTTTGATGGCAGGTCTTGGCTACACCTTC